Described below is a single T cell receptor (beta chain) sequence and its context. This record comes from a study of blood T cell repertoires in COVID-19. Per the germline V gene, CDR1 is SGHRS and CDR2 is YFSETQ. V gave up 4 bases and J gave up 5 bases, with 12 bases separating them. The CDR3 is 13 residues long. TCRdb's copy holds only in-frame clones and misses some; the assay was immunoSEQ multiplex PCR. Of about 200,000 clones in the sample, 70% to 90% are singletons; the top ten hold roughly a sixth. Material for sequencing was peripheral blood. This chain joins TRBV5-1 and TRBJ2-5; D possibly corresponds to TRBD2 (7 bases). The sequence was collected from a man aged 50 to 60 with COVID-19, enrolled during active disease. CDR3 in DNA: TGCGCCAGCAGCAGGGGGGGCGTGGAGACCCAGTACTTC. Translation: CASSRGGVETQYF.